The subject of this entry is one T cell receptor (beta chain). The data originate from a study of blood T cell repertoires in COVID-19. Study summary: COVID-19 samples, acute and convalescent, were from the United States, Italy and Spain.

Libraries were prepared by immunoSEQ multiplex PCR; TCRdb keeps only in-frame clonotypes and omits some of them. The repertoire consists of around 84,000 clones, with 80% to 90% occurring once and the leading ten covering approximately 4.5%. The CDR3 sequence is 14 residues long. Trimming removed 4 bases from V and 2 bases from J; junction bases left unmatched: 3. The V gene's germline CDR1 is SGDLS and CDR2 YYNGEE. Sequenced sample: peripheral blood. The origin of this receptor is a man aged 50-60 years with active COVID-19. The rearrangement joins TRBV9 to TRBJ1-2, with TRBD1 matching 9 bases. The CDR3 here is CASSKGQGNYGYTF. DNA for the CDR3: TGTGCCAGCAGCAAAGGACAGGGGAACTATGGCTACACCTTC.